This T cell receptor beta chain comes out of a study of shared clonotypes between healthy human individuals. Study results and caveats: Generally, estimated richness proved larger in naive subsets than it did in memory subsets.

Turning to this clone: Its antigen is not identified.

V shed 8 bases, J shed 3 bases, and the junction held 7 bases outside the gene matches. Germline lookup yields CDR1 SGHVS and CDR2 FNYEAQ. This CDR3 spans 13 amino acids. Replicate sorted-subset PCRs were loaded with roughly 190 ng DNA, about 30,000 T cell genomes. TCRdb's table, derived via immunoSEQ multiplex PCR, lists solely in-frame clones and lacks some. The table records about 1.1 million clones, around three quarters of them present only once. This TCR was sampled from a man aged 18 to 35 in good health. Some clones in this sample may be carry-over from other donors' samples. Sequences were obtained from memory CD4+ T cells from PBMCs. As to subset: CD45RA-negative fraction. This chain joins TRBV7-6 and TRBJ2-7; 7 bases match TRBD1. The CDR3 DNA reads TGTGCCAGCCAACCCCAGGGGGTCTACGAGCAGTACTTC. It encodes CASQPQGVYEQYF.